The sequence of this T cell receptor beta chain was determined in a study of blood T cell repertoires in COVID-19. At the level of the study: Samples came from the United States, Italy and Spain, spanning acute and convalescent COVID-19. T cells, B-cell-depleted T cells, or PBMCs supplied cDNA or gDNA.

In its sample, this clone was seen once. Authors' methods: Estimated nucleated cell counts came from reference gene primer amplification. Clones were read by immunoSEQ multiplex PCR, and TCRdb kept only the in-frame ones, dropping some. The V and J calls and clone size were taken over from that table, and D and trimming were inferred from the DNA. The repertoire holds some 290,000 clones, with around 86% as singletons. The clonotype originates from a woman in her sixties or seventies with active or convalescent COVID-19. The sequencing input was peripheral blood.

The CDR3 sequence is CASSTPGLVIEQFF. Written as DNA, the CDR3 is TGTGCCAGCAGCACCCCGGGACTAGTGATTGAGCAGTTCTTC. This chain joins TRBV11-2 and TRBJ2-1; 8 bases fit TRBD2. CDR3 length equals 14 residues. CDR1 and CDR2 (germline): SGHAT, FQNNGV. V lost 5 bases, J lost 9 bases, and 9 bases stayed unmatched.